This T cell receptor (beta chain) was found in a study of T cell responses to AZD1222 COVID-19 vaccine. On the study more broadly: Pooled samples include second doses given at about 4 or 12 weeks.

The study, taken as a whole, reports: Two doses of AZD1222 preceded a rise in Spike-specific TCR breadth and depth. Clonal diversity was possibly underestimated, and white British individuals and females predominated among donors. The reported proportion of spike-specific TCRs targeting unmutated variant regions was nearly half.

The germline V gene encodes CDR1 SGHRS and CDR2 YFSETQ. This CDR3 contains 16 residues. V shed 4 bases and J 7 bases; nucleotides not matched to a gene: 7. A word on this clone: Antigen specificity is unknown.

Profiling relied on immunoSEQ multiplex PCR, and the TCRdb table lists in-frame clones only, not all of them. The profile shows about 92,000 clones, around 86% of them singletons. This sample comprised peripheral blood, obtained on day 0 of AZD1222 vaccination. The chain joins TRBV5-1 to TRBJ1-6; 11 nucleotides align to TRBD1. The TCR originated in an adult in good health. The chain's CDR3 is CASSPGQGGYNSPLHF. DNA for the CDR3: TGCGCCAGCAGCCCGGGACAGGGGGGATACAATTCACCCCTCCACTTT.